The clone carrying this T cell receptor beta chain was picked up many times. Its antigen is unidentified. This entry comes from a study of T cells after yellow fever vaccination. V dropped 3 bases and J dropped 6; count of bases not matched to a gene: 21. Per germline, CDR1 DFQATT and CDR2 SNEGSKA (reference sequence). This CDR3 region has 19 residues. The study made its TCR cDNA through 5'RACE template switching. That step introduced a universal primer site along with UMIs. TCRdb re-analysed the 5' RACE reads in MiXCR, keeping a single row per CDR3 protein. Of about 120,000 distinct CDR3 sequences listed, roughly 6.8% are singletons. Findings of the study overall: Contamination of FACS-sorted repertoires by abundant clonotypes from the bulk population could occur. Researchers noted that a small share of clonotypes showed up in both CD4 and CD8 compartments.

The sequencing used CD4+ T cells sorted from PBMCs, collected about 49 days after the first yellow fever vaccination. The V and J genes are TRBV20-1 and TRBJ1-5, with 9 bases lining up with TRBD1. The TCR sequence derives from a man aged 18 to 30 who received the YFV17D yellow fever vaccine. Written as DNA, the CDR3 is TGCAGTGCTAGGAAGTTCGGGACAGGGTGGTACAGAGGAGGTCAGCCCCAGCATTTT. Translating it yields CSARKFGTGWYRGGQPQHF.